One sample yielded the 29 T cell receptor beta chains listed below, sequenced in a study of molecular identifiers for immune sequencing clone quantification. TCRdb re-derived calls from the PCR reads in MiXCR, one entry per CDR3 protein. The sample consists of approximately 550,000 distinct CDR3 sequences, over 20% of them appearing once. The sample consisted of naive CD8+ T cells from blood, with Jurkat cell RNA spiked in. Noted subset: FACS-sorted CD8+CD4-CCR7+CD45RA+ naive T cells. The source is a human donor in good health. Some libraries in this study had Jurkat cell RNA spiked in.

This chain uses TRBV4-1 with TRBJ1-1, with D possibly being TRBD1 (5 bases). The germline gives CDR1 MGHRA, CDR2 YSYEKL. CDR3 length: 14 amino acids. With 1 base removed from V and 4 bases from J, the gap between germline ends came to 10 bases. CDR3 coding DNA: TGCGCCAGCAGCCAAGCTGGGGACCTCACTGAAGCTTTCTTT. The encoded protein is CASSQAGDLTEAFF.

This clonotype was counted a few times. The V and J genes are TRBV12-3 or TRBV12-4 and TRBJ2-1; 8 bases align to TRBD2. The CDR3 totals 15 residues. The V and J ends lost 3 bases and 8 bases, in that order; junction bases with no gene match: 9. In DNA form, the CDR3 reads TGTGCCAGCAGTTTTGACGGGGGGGGTGTCTATGAGCAGTTCTTC. Protein sequence: CASSFDGGGVYEQFF.

The chain recombines TRBV20-1 with TRBJ2-7; 11 bases are shared with TRBD2. V lost 6 bases and J lost 8; bases outside the gene matches: 6. This CDR3 is 12 amino acids long. The germline CDR1 and CDR2 sequences are DFQATT and SNEGSKA (reference sequence). The CDR3 protein is CSARLAGRQQYF. CDR3 nucleotide sequence: TGCAGTGCAAGACTAGCGGGACGCCAGCAGTACTTC.

This sequence joins TRBV2 and TRBJ1-1; no firm D call. Germline V gives CDR1 SNHLY, CDR2 FYNNEI. The V and J ends lost 1 base and 4 bases respectively, with 16 bases between them. The CDR3 sequence is 16 residues long. CDR3 loop: CASSEELPNWSTEAFF. CDR3 nucleotides: TGTGCCAGCAGTGAAGAATTGCCCAACTGGAGCACTGAAGCTTTCTTT.

This clonotype showed up many times. The chain combines TRBV6-5 with TRBJ2-1; TRBD2 is a possible D gene (6 bases). The CDR3 is 13 residues long. V was trimmed by 5 bases and J by 4 bases, leaving 9 bases between them. CDR1 and CDR2 (germline): MNHEY, SVGAGI. The CDR3 reads CASSPGVYNEQFF. The CDR3 DNA reads as TGTGCCAGCAGTCCGGGAGTGTACAATGAGCAGTTCTTC.

The gene calls are TRBV13 and TRBJ1-1, with 7 bases that match TRBD1. Germline V CDR1 and CDR2: PRHDT, FYEKMQ (reference sequence). CDR3 size: 15 residues. J gave up 0 bases and V 3 bases, and 4 bases lay outside the gene matches. The CDR3 nucleotides read TGTGCCAGCAGCTTCTACAGGGGCATGAACACTGAAGCTTTCTTT. This sequence encodes CASSFYRGMNTEAFF.

This clonotype has at least ten counts. The chain combines TRBV7-9 with TRBJ1-1; D is possibly TRBD1 (5 bases). The V gene lost 4 bases and the J gene lost 4 bases, with 13 bases spanning the gap. The germline V gene encodes CDR1 SEHNR and CDR2 FQNEAQ (reference sequence). The CDR3 has 14 residues. In nucleotides, the CDR3 is TGTGCCAGCAGCTCCTGGGGGGTGGGCACTGAAGCTTTCTTT. Protein product: CASSSWGVGTEAFF.

V gene TRBV7-9 combines with J gene TRBJ2-3; no definite D call. V gave up 2 bases and J gave up 10 bases, with 19 bases separating them. This CDR3 has 15 residues. From germline, CDR1 is SEHNR and CDR2 FQNEAQ (reference sequence). In nucleotides, the CDR3 is TGTGCCAGCAGCTTAATGTCCCTCTTAGAGGATTCGCAGTATTTT. Its protein product is CASSLMSLLEDSQYF.

The chain uses TRBV9 and TRBJ2-3; D possibly corresponds to TRBD2 (5 bases). V dropped 3 bases and J dropped 3 bases, with 11 bases sitting between them. The CDR3 contains 14 residues. Per germline, CDR1 SGDLS and CDR2 YYNGEE. The CDR3 region is CASSGDGVTDTQYF. DNA of the CDR3: TGTGCCAGCAGCGGCGACGGGGTAACAGATACGCAGTATTTT.

A single count supports this clonotype. The chain recombines TRBV29-1 with TRBJ2-2; D gene unclear. V gave up 8 bases and J gave up 1 base, with 8 bases separating them. The V gene's germline CDR1 is SQVTM and CDR2 ANQGSEA. This CDR3 is built from 12 residues. As DNA, the CDR3 is TGCAGCACCAGCGAGAACACCGGGGAGCTGTTTTTT. The encoded protein is CSTSENTGELFF.

Regarding this clonotype: At one end the junction does not follow the germline gene, possibly because of a read error. The chain uses TRBV7-2 and TRBJ2-7, with a tentative D call TRBD2 (5 bases). CDR1 SGHTA and CDR2 FQGNSA come from the germline V gene. The CDR3 runs 14 residues. In DNA, the CDR3 is TGCAACCATTGTCGATGGGTATCGGGGTACGAGCAGTACTTC. Its translation is CNHCRWVSGYEQYF. Looking up the rest from reference TRBV7-2 and TRBJ2-7 gives the full variable domain: GAGVSQSPSNKVTEKGKDVELRCDPISGHTALYWYRQSLGQGLEFLIYFQGNSAPDKSGLPSDRFSAERTGGSVSTLTIQRTQQEDSAVYLCNHCRWVSGYEQYFGPGTRLTVT.

This clonotype was found many times. This chain connects TRBV7-9 to TRBJ1-1; D remains ambiguous. Germline CDR1 reads SEHNR; CDR2 reads FQNEAQ (reference sequence). Trimming pared 1 base from V and 0 bases from J, leaving 9 bases between. The CDR3 is made up of 15 amino acids. The CDR3 DNA sequence: TGTGCCAGCAGCTTAGTAGGAGCGGTGAACACTGAAGCTTTCTTT. Its protein product is CASSLVGAVNTEAFF.

With respect to this clonotype: The junction departs from the called germline gene at one end, perhaps through a read error. The chain couples TRBV6-2 or TRBV6-3 to TRBJ2-6; no clear D. The CDR3 totals 20 residues. Germline CDR1 is MNHEY and CDR2 is SVGEGT. CDR3 sequence reads: CAGSYSTQRPDLSGANVLTF. In DNA form, the CDR3 reads TGTGCCGGCAGTTACTCGACTCAACGACCGGACCTCTCTGGGGCCAACGTCCTGACTTTC.

To note about this clonotype: Given a much more abundant clone one base away, this may be a read error. This chain links TRBV9 with TRBJ2-3; 10 positions match TRBD2. Germline trimming cut 2 bases from V and 3 bases from J; bases unmatched to any gene: 9. The CDR3 spans 17 residues. CDR1 is SGDLS, CDR2 YYNGEE, per germline. This CDR3 reads CASSVAPSGSITDTQYF. The CDR3 DNA sequence: TGTGCCAGCAGCGTCGCCCCTAGCGGGAGTATTACAGATACGCAGTATTTT.

This clonotype appeared a few times. The chain combines TRBV9 with TRBJ2-5; D is possibly TRBD1 (6 bases). Germline CDR1 SGDLS, CDR2 YYNGEE. CDR3 length equals 12 residues. V shed 3 bases and J shed 7 bases, with 10 bases lying between them. The CDR3 region is CASSDTGRTQYF. For the CDR3, the DNA is TGTGCCAGCAGCGATACAGGGAGGACCCAGTACTTC.

This clonotype was counted many times. The chain combines TRBV5-1 with TRBJ2-3, with D perhaps TRBD2 (6 bases). Trimming shortened V by 0 bases and J by 2 bases, and 16 bases separated the two germline ends. The germline CDR1 and CDR2 sequences are SGHRS and YFSETQ. CDR3 size: 17 residues. The CDR3, as DNA: TGCGCCAGCAGCTTGGGGGGTGCGCGGGGCTTCACAGATACGCAGTATTTT. Residues: CASSLGGARGFTDTQYF.

Notes on this clonotype: Without the conserved terminal phenylalanine or tryptophan, this CDR3 likely stems from a read error. The CDR3 sequence: CASSQDVGGPYEQYL. The DNA of the CDR3 is TGTGCCAGCAGCCAAGATGTGGGGGGACCCTACGAGCAGTACCTC. The V gene is TRBV4-2, the J gene TRBJ2-7; D is possibly TRBD2 (6 bases). Trimming shortened V by 0 bases and J by 2 bases, and 11 bases separated the two germline ends. The CDR3 loop spans 15 amino acids. Germline V lookup: CDR1 LGHNA, CDR2 YNFKEQ.

The chain recombines TRBV4-1 with TRBJ1-5; D call uncertain. V was clipped by 0 bases and J by 7 bases, with 16 bases between them. The length of the CDR3 is 16 residues. Germline CDR1 and CDR2: MGHRA and YSYEKL. Here the CDR3 reads CASSQDAMVGFQPQHF. The CDR3 coding sequence is TGCGCCAGCAGCCAAGATGCCATGGTAGGGTTCCAGCCCCAGCATTTT.

This clonotype was found a few times. The chain joins TRBV4-1 to TRBJ2-5; D is unresolved. The V gene lost 5 bases and the J gene lost 5 bases, with 12 bases spanning the gap. CDR1 and CDR2 from the germline V gene are MGHRA and YSYEKL. The CDR3 runs to 13 residues. The CDR3 DNA reads as TGCGCCAGCAGCGGGGTAGGGTGGGAGACCCAGTACTTC. Translated, it gives CASSGVGWETQYF.

In its sample, this clonotype was seen many times. The chain employs TRBV29-1 and TRBJ1-1; unclear D gene. The germline V gene encodes CDR1 SQVTM and CDR2 ANQGSEA. The CDR3 has 12 residues. V was cut by 7 bases and J by 1 base, with 10 bases left in between. The CDR3 DNA sequence: TGCAGCGCTAAGACAAGGAACACTGAAGCTTTCTTT. This codes for CSAKTRNTEAFF.

V and J are TRBV29-1 and TRBJ2-7, with 10 bases lining up with TRBD1. J lost 4 bases, V lost 1 base, and 10 bases had no gene match. The CDR3 sequence is 16 residues long. From germline, CDR1 is SQVTM and CDR2 ANQGSEA. The CDR3 is CSVEGGRGTGEYEQYF. The CDR3 DNA reads as TGCAGCGTTGAAGGGGGGCGGGGGACAGGGGAGTACGAGCAGTACTTC.

The chain has TRBV30 and TRBJ2-1; weak D call: TRBD2 (5 bases). Germline V gene sequence: CDR1 GTSNPN, CDR2 SVGIG (reference sequence). V shed 0 bases and J shed 8 bases, with 23 bases lying between them. The CDR3 covers 17 residues. CDR3 amino acids: CAWSVGFGTGYKDEQFF. CDR3 in DNA: TGTGCCTGGAGTGTCGGCTTTGGAACGGGGTATAAGGATGAGCAGTTCTTC.

This clonotype was seen only a few times. The chain has TRBV7-9 and TRBJ1-1, with 8 bases fitting TRBD1. Germline values: CDR1 SEHNR, CDR2 FQNEAQ (reference sequence). Trimming removed 2 bases from V and 5 bases from J; junction bases left unmatched: 7. The length of the CDR3 is 15 residues. CDR3 residues: CASSLFQGARTEAFF. The CDR3 DNA reads TGTGCCAGCAGCTTATTTCAGGGGGCAAGGACTGAAGCTTTCTTT.

Comments on this clonotype: Since a much larger clone is just one base distant, this may be a read error. This chain links TRBV28 with TRBJ2-7; maybe TRBD2 (6 bases). The CDR3 sequence is 15 residues long. Germline CDR1 reads MDHEN; CDR2 reads SYDVKM. CDR3 amino acids: CASSPQPRGSYVQYF. CDR3 DNA: TGTGCCAGCAGTCCACAGCCGCGGGGCTCCTACGTGCAGTACTTC.

This clonotype showed up many times. The chain carries TRBV5-4 and TRBJ1-1; 8 bases match TRBD1. In germline, CDR1 is SGHNT, CDR2 YYREEE (reference sequence). The ends lost 3 bases at V and 4 bases at J; junction bases unmatched: 5. The CDR3 consists of 14 residues. The CDR3 region is CASSSGQDFTEAFF. DNA of the CDR3: TGTGCCAGCAGCTCGGGACAGGACTTCACTGAAGCTTTCTTT.

The chain is built from TRBV12-3 or TRBV12-4 and TRBJ2-7, with D possibly being TRBD2 (6 bases). The CDR3 sequence is 13 residues long. Trimming took 1 base from V and 3 from J, leaving 7 bases between them. Written as DNA, the CDR3 is TGTGCCAGCAGTTTAGGGACTATCTACGAGCAGTACTTC. It translates to CASSLGTIYEQYF.

At least ten counts were recorded for this clonotype. The chain carries TRBV2 and TRBJ2-3, with TRBD2 identical over 11 bases. V shed 5 bases and J 5 bases; nucleotides not matched to a gene: 6. Germline loops: CDR1 SNHLY, CDR2 FYNNEI. This CDR3 has 15 amino acids. CDR3 sequence (DNA): TGTGCCAGCAGTTTTAGCGGGGGGGCCGGAGATACGCAGTATTTT. Protein: CASSFSGGAGDTQYF.

This clonotype was picked up many times. This chain joins TRBV5-4 and TRBJ2-6; no definite D call. From germline, CDR1 is SGHNT and CDR2 YYREEE (reference sequence). This CDR3 contains 15 residues. The V and J ends lost 0 bases and 4 bases respectively, with 8 bases between them. The CDR3 reads CASSLGQAGANVLTF. For the CDR3, the DNA is TGTGCCAGCAGCTTGGGTCAGGCCGGGGCCAACGTCCTGACTTTC. Combining the CDR3 with reference TRBV5-4 and TRBJ2-6 gives the whole variable domain ETGVTQSPTHLIKTRGQQVTLRCSSQSGHNTVSWYQQALGQGPQFIFQYYREEENGRGNFPPRFSGLQFPNYSSELNVNALELDDSALYLCASSLGQAGANVLTFGAGSRLTVL.

This clonotype came up a few times. The gene calls are TRBV11-2 and TRBJ2-1, with TRBD2 matching over 7 bases. After removal of 4 bases from V and 0 bases from J, the junction contained 3 bases not matched to a gene. Germline CDR1 reads SGHAT; CDR2 reads FQNNGV. The CDR3 runs to 15 residues. The CDR3 reads CASSSSGASYNEQFF. The CDR3 DNA is TGTGCCAGCAGCTCCAGCGGGGCCTCCTACAATGAGCAGTTCTTC.